Following are 27 T cell receptor beta chains from one sample sequenced in a study of blood T cell repertoires in COVID-19. Repertoires were generated with immunoSEQ multiplex PCR, while TCRdb's copy carries only in-frame clones and drops some. The repertoire holds about 70,000 clones, around 85% seen once, with roughly 4.6% in the top ten. Sequenced: peripheral blood. The origin of the receptors is a man at least 80 years old with acute or convalescent COVID-19.

This CDR3 reads CASSGEQAGDTQYF. CDR3 nucleotide sequence: TGTGCCAGCAGTGGGGAACAAGCGGGGGATACGCAGTATTTT. This sequence joins TRBV14 and TRBJ2-3; 7 nucleotides line up with TRBD2. This CDR3 contains 14 residues. Germline V gene sequence: CDR1 SGHDN, CDR2 FVKESK. Trimming cost V 6 bases and J 6 bases; bases outside gene matches: 9.

V gene TRBV5-8 combines with J gene TRBJ2-1; TRBD1 might be the D (5 bases). CDR3 length equals 14 residues. The germline V and J ends were trimmed by 0 bases and 7 bases, with 11 bases remaining between them. CDR1 SGHTS and CDR2 YDEGEE come from the germline V gene. The CDR3 nucleotides are TGTGCCAGCAGCTTGGGACCGAAGGGGAATGAGCAGTTCTTC. Its protein is CASSLGPKGNEQFF.

In this sample, this clone turned up a few times. The J gene is TRBJ2-2, the V gene TRBV7-9; TRBD2 aligns across 9 bases. CDR1 and CDR2 from the germline V gene are SEHNR and FQNEAQ (reference sequence). The CDR3 runs to 15 residues. With 10 bases clipped from V and 2 bases from J, the junction kept 8 bases outside the gene matches. The CDR3 DNA reads TGTGCCACTTCTGGACTAGCGATAAACACCGGGGAGCTGTTTTTT. This codes for CATSGLAINTGELFF.

The genes are TRBV19 and TRBJ1-1; no clear D. In germline, CDR1 is LNHDA, CDR2 SQIVND (reference sequence). V gave up 6 bases and J gave up 0 bases, with 17 bases separating them. This CDR3 is 16 amino acids long. DNA of the CDR3: TGTGCCAGTAGCCCCCAAGGAGGTCCCATGAACACTGAAGCTTTCTTT. The encoded protein is CASSPQGGPMNTEAFF. Combining the CDR3 with reference TRBV19 and TRBJ1-1 gives the whole variable domain DGGITQSPKYLFRKEGQNVTLSCEQNLNHDAMYWYRQDPGQGLRLIYYSQIVNDFQKGDIAEGYSVSREKKESFPLTVTSAQKNPTAFYLCASSPQGGPMNTEAFFGQGTRLTVV.

V usage is TRBV5-8 and J usage is TRBJ1-5; a weak D match, TRBD1 (6 bases). The CDR3 has 15 amino acids. Germline V gene sequence: CDR1 SGHTS, CDR2 YDEGEE. V lost 0 bases to trimming and J lost 3 bases, with 10 bases between them. CDR3 loop: CASSLEYRVNQPQHF. Written as DNA, the CDR3 is TGTGCCAGCAGCTTGGAATACAGGGTCAATCAGCCCCAGCATTTT. Full variable domain (outside the CDR3, taken from reference TRBV5-8 and TRBJ1-5): EAGVTQSPTHLIKTRGQQATLRCSPISGHTSVYWYQQALGLGLQFLLWYDEGEERNRGNFPPRFSGRQFPNYSSELNVNALELEDSALYLCASSLEYRVNQPQHFGDGTRLSIL.

This clone was observed a handful of times. The V gene is TRBV4-1, the J gene TRBJ2-2; D is perhaps TRBD2 (5 bases). The CDR3 spans 16 residues. With 1 base removed from V and 0 bases from J, the gap between germline ends came to 9 bases. Germline CDR1 reads MGHRA; CDR2 reads YSYEKL. The CDR3 sequence: CASSQAAAANTGELFF. The CDR3 bases are TGCGCCAGCAGCCAAGCGGCAGCGGCGAACACCGGGGAGCTGTTTTTT.

The CDR3 DNA sequence: TGTGCCGGGATCGCGGGAGGTCCCCCAGATACGCAGTATTTT. This sequence encodes CAGIAGGPPDTQYF. The J gene is TRBJ2-3, the V gene TRBV6-5, with 8 bases aligning to TRBD2. The germline V gene encodes CDR1 MNHEY and CDR2 SVGAGI. The CDR3 sequence is 14 residues long. The trim removed 11 bases at V and 4 bases at J, leaving 11 bases unmatched.

V is TRBV6-5 and J is TRBJ2-5; tentative D call: TRBD1 (5 bases). Per the germline V gene, CDR1 is MNHEY and CDR2 is SVGAGI. With 7 bases removed from V and 5 bases from J, the gap between germline ends came to 11 bases. The CDR3 loop spans 12 amino acids. Here the CDR3 reads CASTGLGETQYF. The CDR3 nucleotides read TGTGCCAGCACAGGGCTAGGGGAGACCCAGTACTTC.

The CDR3 DNA sequence: TGTGCCAGCAGTCGGGACAGGGGTTTTACTGAAGCTTTCTTT. Translated: CASSRDRGFTEAFF. The genes are TRBV6-2 or TRBV6-3 and TRBJ1-1; 10 bases are shared with TRBD1. Germline CDR1 reads MNHEY; CDR2 reads SVGEGT. The ends lost 5 bases at V and 5 bases at J; junction bases unmatched: 5. This CDR3 has 14 amino acids.

Written as DNA, the CDR3 is TGCGCCAGCAGCTTGATTGGGCAGGGTGGCAATAATGAAAAACTGTTTTTT. Its translation is CASSLIGQGGNNEKLFF. This rearrangement joins TRBV5-1 to TRBJ1-4; perhaps TRBD1 as D (5 bases). V shed 1 base and J shed 4 bases, with 17 bases lying between them. This CDR3 is 17 amino acids long. Germline CDR1 and CDR2: SGHRS and YFSETQ.

V and J are TRBV11-1 and TRBJ2-5; 7 bases match TRBD2. After removal of 5 bases from V and 0 bases from J, the junction contained 3 bases not matched to a gene. The germline V gene has CDR1 SGHAT and CDR2 FQDESV (reference sequence). This CDR3 has 14 amino acids. The CDR3 sequence: CASSRRGYQETQYF. CDR3 bases: TGTGCCAGCAGCCGGCGGGGGTACCAAGAGACCCAGTACTTC.

The rearrangement uses TRBV9 and TRBJ2-7, with 9 bases identical to TRBD1. V was pared by 4 bases and J by 3 bases, with 8 bases of the junction left unmatched. Germline V gene lookup returns CDR1 SGDLS and CDR2 YYNGEE. This CDR3 comprises 15 residues. The CDR3 bases are TGTGCCAGCAGCCCCGGACAGGGGCCTTTCTACGAGCAGTACTTC. It translates to CASSPGQGPFYEQYF.

The sample holds one count of this clone. This rearrangement joins TRBV28 to TRBJ1-1, with 9 bases that match TRBD1. This CDR3 spans 14 amino acids. Germline trimming cut 4 bases from V and 5 bases from J; bases unmatched to any gene: 5. Germline V gene data show CDR1 as MDHEN and CDR2 as SYDVKM. The CDR3 sequence: CASSSYRGRTEAFF. Written as DNA, the CDR3 is TGTGCCAGCAGTTCATACAGGGGGCGTACTGAAGCTTTCTTT.

The chain uses TRBV28 and TRBJ1-1, with 10 nucleotides matching TRBD1. Looked up from germline, CDR1 is MDHEN and CDR2 is SYDVKM. The CDR3 spans 13 residues. With 6 bases clipped from V and 4 bases from J, the junction kept 2 bases outside the gene matches. CDR3 sequence reads: CASRRDRGTEAFF. The DNA for the CDR3 is TGTGCCAGCAGGCGGGACAGGGGCACTGAAGCTTTCTTT.

This sequence joins TRBV28 and TRBJ2-7; D is uncertain. Germline CDR1 is MDHEN and CDR2 is SYDVKM. This CDR3 comprises 13 residues. The ends were cut back, 7 bases at V and 0 bases at J, with 10 bases in the middle. The CDR3 DNA sequence: TGTGCCAGCAATGAGCTTAGCTCCTACGAGCAGTACTTC. It specifies CASNELSSYEQYF.

The J gene is TRBJ2-2, the V gene TRBV7-2; TRBD1 agrees at 7 bases. With 0 bases clipped from V and 2 bases from J, the junction kept 3 bases outside the gene matches. The CDR3 has 16 amino acids. Per the germline V gene, CDR1 is SGHTA and CDR2 is FQGNSA. The CDR3 region is CASSLAGTANTGELFF. CDR3 DNA sequence: TGTGCCAGCAGCTTAGCCGGGACAGCCAACACCGGGGAGCTGTTTTTT.

The chain combines TRBV2 with TRBJ2-7; 11 nucleotides line up with TRBD2. Germline-derived CDR1 and CDR2 are SNHLY and FYNNEI. This CDR3 is built from 14 residues. Trimming removed 8 bases from V and 1 base from J; junction bases left unmatched: 4. CDR3 DNA: TGTGCCAGCTATGGGACTAGCGGTTCCTACGAGCAGTACTTC. Amino acids: CASYGTSGSYEQYF.

This chain connects TRBV28 to TRBJ1-2, with D possibly being TRBD1 (6 bases). The germline V gene has CDR1 MDHEN and CDR2 SYDVKM. Trimming stripped 5 bases from V and 4 bases from J, with 8 bases between. The length of the CDR3 is 12 residues. The CDR3 region is CASSLQGYGYTF. The CDR3 DNA reads TGTGCCAGCAGTCTACAGGGCTATGGCTACACCTTC.

The rearrangement joins TRBV5-1 to TRBJ2-1; D unclear. This CDR3 is 16 amino acids long. V lost 0 bases and J 0 bases, leaving 10 bases between the germline ends. CDR1 is SGHRS, CDR2 YFSETQ, per germline. This CDR3 reads CASSLGLRLSYNEQFF. DNA of the CDR3: TGCGCCAGCAGCTTGGGCTTGCGCCTCTCCTACAATGAGCAGTTCTTC.

The V gene is TRBV10-3, the J gene TRBJ2-5; 11 nucleotides agree with TRBD1. The CDR3 runs 15 residues. Germline loops: CDR1 ENHRY, CDR2 SYGVKD. V gave up 4 bases and J gave up 2 bases; unmatched junction bases: 3. The CDR3 nucleotides read TGTGCCATCAGTGCGGACAGGGGGCTTCAAGAGACCCAGTACTTC. It specifies CAISADRGLQETQYF.

The chain employs TRBV19 and TRBJ1-5; D ambiguous. CDR3 length equals 16 residues. Germline CDR1 is LNHDA and CDR2 is SQIVND (reference sequence). V lost 5 bases and J lost 6, with 20 bases in between. This chain's CDR3 is CASSPSGPRGGQPQHF. CDR3 coding DNA: TGTGCCAGTAGTCCCTCGGGTCCCCGGGGAGGTCAGCCCCAGCATTTT.

In this sample, this clone turned up a few times. The CDR3 DNA reads TGTGCCAGCAGCACGGGTATTAACAGGGGGTATGGCTACACCTTC. Its translation: CASSTGINRGYGYTF. The chain has TRBV7-9 and TRBJ1-2, with 8 positions matching TRBD1. The CDR3 totals 15 residues. The V segment lost 5 bases and the J segment 5 bases; nucleotides outside the gene matches: 10. Per germline, CDR1 SEHNR and CDR2 FQNEAQ (reference sequence).

This clone was detected ten times or more. This chain uses TRBV7-2 with TRBJ2-7, with D tentatively TRBD2 (6 bases). CDR1 is SGHTA and CDR2 is FQGNSA in the germline V gene. The ends were cut back, 5 bases at V and 5 bases at J, with 13 bases in the middle. CDR3 length equals 13 residues. CDR3 bases: TGTGCCAGCAGCCTCTTCCGCGGGGACGAGCAGTACTTC. This codes for CASSLFRGDEQYF.

The V call is TRBV7-2, the J call TRBJ1-3, with TRBD1 identical over 7 bases. Germline CDR1 reads SGHTA; CDR2 reads FQGNSA. This CDR3 has 17 residues. V lost 0 bases to trimming and J lost 0 bases; unmatched junction nucleotides: 5. This chain's CDR3 is CASSLATGISSGNTIYF. CDR3 in DNA: TGTGCCAGCAGCTTAGCGACAGGGATAAGCTCTGGAAACACCATATATTTT.

The rearrangement uses TRBV27 and TRBJ2-5; the match to TRBD2 covers 11 bases. The germline CDR1 and CDR2 sequences are MNHEY and SMNVEV (reference sequence). The CDR3 loop spans 16 amino acids. The J segment lost 2 bases and the V segment lost 5 bases, leaving 7 bases of the junction unmatched. CDR3 bases: TGTGCCAGCAGTGCCTTGACTAGCGGGGTACAAGAGACCCAGTACTTC. Its translation: CASSALTSGVQETQYF.

The chain recombines TRBV5-5 with TRBJ2-3; D remains unclear. CDR1 SGHKS and CDR2 YYEKEE come from the germline V gene (reference sequence). The CDR3 has 14 amino acids. Trimming cost V 3 bases and J 2 bases, with 10 bases left between them. CDR3 sequence: CASSSLDSTDTQYF. CDR3 bases: TGTGCCAGCAGCTCGCTCGACTCCACAGATACGCAGTATTTT.

The gene calls are TRBV27 and TRBJ2-1, with D possibly TRBD2 on 7 matching bases. Germline loops: CDR1 MNHEY, CDR2 SMNVEV (reference sequence). Trimming took 2 bases from V and 2 from J, leaving 22 bases between them. The CDR3 loop spans 19 amino acids. The CDR3 reads CASSLGPPGGGRPYNEQFF. DNA of the CDR3: TGTGCCAGCAGTTTAGGCCCGCCTGGGGGGGGGCGGCCCTACAATGAGCAGTTCTTC.